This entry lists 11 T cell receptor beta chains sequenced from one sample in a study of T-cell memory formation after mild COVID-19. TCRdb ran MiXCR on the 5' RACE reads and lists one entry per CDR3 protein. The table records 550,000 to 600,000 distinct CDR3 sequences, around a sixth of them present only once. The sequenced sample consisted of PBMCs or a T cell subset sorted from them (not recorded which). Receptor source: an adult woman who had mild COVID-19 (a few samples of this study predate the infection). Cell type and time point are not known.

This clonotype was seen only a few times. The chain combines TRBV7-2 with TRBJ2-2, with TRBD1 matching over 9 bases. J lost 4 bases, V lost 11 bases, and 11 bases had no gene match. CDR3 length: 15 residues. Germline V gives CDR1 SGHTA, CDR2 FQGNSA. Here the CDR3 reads CASSGTGLLTGELFF. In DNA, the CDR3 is TGTGCCTCCTCCGGGACAGGGCTTCTCACCGGGGAGCTGTTTTTT.

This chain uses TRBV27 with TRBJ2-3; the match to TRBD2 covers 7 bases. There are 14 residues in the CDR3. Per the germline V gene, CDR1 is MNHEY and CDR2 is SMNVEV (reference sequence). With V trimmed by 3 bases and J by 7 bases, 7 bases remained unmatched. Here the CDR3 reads CASSLDGRRNTQYF. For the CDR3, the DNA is TGTGCCAGCAGTTTGGACGGGAGGCGAAATACGCAGTATTTT.

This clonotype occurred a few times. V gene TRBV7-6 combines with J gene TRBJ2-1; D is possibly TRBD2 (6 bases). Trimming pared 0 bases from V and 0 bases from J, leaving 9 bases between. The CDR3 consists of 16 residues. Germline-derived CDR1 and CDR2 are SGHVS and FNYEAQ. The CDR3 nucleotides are TGTGCCAGCAGCTTAGCGGCGGGGAGCTCCTACAATGAGCAGTTCTTC. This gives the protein CASSLAAGSSYNEQFF.

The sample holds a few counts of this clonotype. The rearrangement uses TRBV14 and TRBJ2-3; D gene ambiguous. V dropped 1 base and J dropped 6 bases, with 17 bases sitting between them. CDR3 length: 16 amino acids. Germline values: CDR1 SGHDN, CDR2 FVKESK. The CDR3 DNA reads TGTGCCAGCAGCCAAGTTCCGGGTCGGCTCAGGGATACGCAGTATTTT. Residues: CASSQVPGRLRDTQYF.

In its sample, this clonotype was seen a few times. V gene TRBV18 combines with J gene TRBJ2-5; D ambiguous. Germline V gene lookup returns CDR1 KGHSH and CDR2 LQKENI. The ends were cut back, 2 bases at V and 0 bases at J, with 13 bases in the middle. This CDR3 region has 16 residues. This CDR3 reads CASSPWRPQDQETQYF. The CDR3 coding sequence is TGTGCCAGCTCACCATGGAGACCGCAGGACCAAGAGACCCAGTACTTC. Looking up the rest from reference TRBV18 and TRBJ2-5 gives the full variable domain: NAGVMQNPRHLVRRRGQEARLRCSPMKGHSHVYWYRQLPEEGLKFMVYLQKENIIDESGMPKERFSAEFPKEGPSILRIQQVVRGDSAAYFCASSPWRPQDQETQYFGPGTRLLVL.

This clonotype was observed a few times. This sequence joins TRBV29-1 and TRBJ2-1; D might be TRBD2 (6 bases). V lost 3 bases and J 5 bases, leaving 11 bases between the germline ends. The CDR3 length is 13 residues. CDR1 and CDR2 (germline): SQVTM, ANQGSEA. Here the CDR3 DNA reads TGCAGCGTTGAGGCTAGCGTTAACAATGAGCAGTTCTTC. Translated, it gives CSVEASVNNEQFF.

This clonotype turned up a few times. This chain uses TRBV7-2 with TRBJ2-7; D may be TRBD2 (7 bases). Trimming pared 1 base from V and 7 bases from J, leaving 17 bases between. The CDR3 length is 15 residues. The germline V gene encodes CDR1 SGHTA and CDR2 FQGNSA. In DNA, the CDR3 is TGTGCCAGCAGCTTAGTGCGGGGGCCGCTTGGGGAGCAGTACTTC. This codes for CASSLVRGPLGEQYF.

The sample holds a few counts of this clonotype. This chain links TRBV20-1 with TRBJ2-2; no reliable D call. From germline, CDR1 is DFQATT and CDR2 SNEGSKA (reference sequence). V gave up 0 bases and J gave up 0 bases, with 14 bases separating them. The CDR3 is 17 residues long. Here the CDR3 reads CSARDSKGLANTGELFF. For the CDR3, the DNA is TGCAGTGCTAGAGATAGCAAAGGCCTTGCGAACACCGGGGAGCTGTTTTTT.

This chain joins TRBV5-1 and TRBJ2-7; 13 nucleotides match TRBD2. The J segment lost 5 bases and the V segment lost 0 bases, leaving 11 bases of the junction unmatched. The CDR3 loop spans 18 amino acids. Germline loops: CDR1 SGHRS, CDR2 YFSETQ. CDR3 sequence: CASSLAGLGLAGSHEQYF. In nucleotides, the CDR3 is TGCGCCAGCAGCTTGGCCGGCTTGGGACTAGCGGGATCCCACGAGCAGTACTTC. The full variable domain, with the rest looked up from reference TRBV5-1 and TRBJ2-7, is KAGVTQTPRYLIKTRGQQVTLSCSPISGHRSVSWYQQTPGQGLQFLFEYFSETQRNKGNFPGRFSGRQFSNSRSEMNVSTLELGDSALYLCASSLAGLGLAGSHEQYFGPGTRLTVT.

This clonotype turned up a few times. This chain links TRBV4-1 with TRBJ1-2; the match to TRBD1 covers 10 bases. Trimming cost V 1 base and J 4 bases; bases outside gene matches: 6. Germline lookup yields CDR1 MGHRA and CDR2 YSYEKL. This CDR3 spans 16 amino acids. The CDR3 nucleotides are TGCGCCAGCAGCCAAGCCGGGACAGGGGAGAGCTATGGCTACACCTTC. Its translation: CASSQAGTGESYGYTF.

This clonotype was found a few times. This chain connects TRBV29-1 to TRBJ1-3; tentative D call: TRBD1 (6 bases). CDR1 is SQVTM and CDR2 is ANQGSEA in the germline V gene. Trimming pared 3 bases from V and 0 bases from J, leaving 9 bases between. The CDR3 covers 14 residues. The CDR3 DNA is TGCAGCGTTGATGGGACAAGCTCTGGAAACACCATATATTTT. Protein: CSVDGTSSGNTIYF.